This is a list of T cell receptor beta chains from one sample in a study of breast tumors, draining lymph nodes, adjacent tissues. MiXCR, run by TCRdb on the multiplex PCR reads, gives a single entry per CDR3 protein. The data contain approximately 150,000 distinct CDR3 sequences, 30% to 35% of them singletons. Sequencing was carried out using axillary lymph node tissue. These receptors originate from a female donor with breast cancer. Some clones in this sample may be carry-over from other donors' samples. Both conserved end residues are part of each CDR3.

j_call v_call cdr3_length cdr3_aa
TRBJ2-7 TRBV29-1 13 CSVQTGITYEQYF
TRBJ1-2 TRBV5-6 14 CASSSDRGNYGYTF
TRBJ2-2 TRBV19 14 CASSISEVAGGLFF
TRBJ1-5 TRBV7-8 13 CASSLGVSQPQHF
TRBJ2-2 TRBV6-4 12 CASSVTDGELFF
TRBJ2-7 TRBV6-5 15 CASSYGRGKIYEQYF
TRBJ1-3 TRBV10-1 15 CASSDWSDSGNTIYF
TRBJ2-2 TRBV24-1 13 CATKSSRTGELFF
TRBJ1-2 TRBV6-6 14 CASMGTAGGYGYTF
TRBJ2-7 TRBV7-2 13 CASSPTPSYEQYF
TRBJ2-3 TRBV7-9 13 CASRRGGTDTQYF
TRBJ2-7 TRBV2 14 CASRVDGHRYEQYF
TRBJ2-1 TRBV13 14 CAGSVRGGGNEQFF
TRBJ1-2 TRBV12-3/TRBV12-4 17 CASNPYGQGAENYGYTF
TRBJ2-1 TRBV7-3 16 CASSREAGALYNEQFF
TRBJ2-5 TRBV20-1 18 CSARVEGLAALRRETQYF
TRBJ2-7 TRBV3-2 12 CASNPVGYEQYF
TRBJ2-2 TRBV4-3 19 CASSQEGGGSRPSTGELFF
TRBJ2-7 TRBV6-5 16 CASSLGLVGAPHEQYF
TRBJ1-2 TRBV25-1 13 CARAAGTNYGYTF
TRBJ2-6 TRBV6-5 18 CASSYRTSGVIGANVLTF
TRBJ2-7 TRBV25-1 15 CASSGLAAPTGEQYF
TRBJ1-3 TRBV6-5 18 CASSQSPWTLATGNTIYF
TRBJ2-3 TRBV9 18 CASSPPSLAGAGADTQYF
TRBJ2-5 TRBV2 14 CASSYGSFGETQYF
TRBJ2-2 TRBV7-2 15 CASSRGLADTGELFF
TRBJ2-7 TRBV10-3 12 CAIRTGGDEQYF
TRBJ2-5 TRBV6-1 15 CASSLIRGRAETQYF
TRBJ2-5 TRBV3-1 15 CASSPWDRAQETQYF
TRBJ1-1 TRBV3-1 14 CASSHSGRDTEAFF
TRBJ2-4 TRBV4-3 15 CASSQSFVAKNIQYF
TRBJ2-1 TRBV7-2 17 CASSLRRAGGAMNEQFF
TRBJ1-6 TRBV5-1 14 CASSFGQGNSPLHF
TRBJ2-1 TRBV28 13 CASTPGGYNEQFF
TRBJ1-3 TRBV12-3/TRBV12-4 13 CASRGTGENTIYF
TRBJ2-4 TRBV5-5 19 CASSPDLLAGGPTKNIQYF
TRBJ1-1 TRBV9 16 CASSVGGTPWDTEAFF
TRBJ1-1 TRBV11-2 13 CASSYKPNTEAFF
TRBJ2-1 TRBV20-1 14 CSALRGSSYNEQFF
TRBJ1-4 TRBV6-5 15 CASSYGGQGREKLFF
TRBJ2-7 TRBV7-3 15 CASSPAGGGAYEQYF
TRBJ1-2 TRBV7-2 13 CASSLVAGEGYTF
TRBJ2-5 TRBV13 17 CASSSTETGSRWETQYF
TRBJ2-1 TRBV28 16 CASSGSGQPKGNEQFF
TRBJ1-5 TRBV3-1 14 CASSLQGSNQPQHF
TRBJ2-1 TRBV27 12 CASIDAGNEQFF